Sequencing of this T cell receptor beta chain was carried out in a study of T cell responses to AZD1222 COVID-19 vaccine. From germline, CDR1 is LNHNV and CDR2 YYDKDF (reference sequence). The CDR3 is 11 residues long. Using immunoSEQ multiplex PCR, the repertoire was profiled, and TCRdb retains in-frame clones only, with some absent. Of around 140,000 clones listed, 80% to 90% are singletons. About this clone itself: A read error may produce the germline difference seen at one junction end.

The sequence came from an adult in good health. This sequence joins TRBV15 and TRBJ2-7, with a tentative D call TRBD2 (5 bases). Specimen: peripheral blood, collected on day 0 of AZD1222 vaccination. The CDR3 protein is CATRRGSEQYF. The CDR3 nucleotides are TGTGCCACCCGCAGAGGGAGCGAGCAGTACTTC.